The present T cell receptor (beta chain) was sequenced within a study of cytomegalovirus exposure and HLA in healthy donors. The germline V and J ends were trimmed by 2 bases and 0 bases, with 10 bases remaining between them. CDR1 and CDR2 (germline): GTSNPN, SVGIG (reference sequence). CDR3 length: 14 residues. Study outcomes and limitations: In vitro testing confirmed a few CMV-associated chains as specific for CMV antigens. When a later analysis was performed, an Asian-associated ancestry cluster reportedly had fewer N-insertions than the approximately 600-donor mean.

This clone is a singleton in its sample. Its antigen remains unidentified. Primers for the PCR totalled 60 Vbeta and 13 Jbeta. Generated by immunoSEQ multiplex PCR, the TCRdb table keeps only in-frame clones and is missing some. Among some 80,000 clones listed, around 85% were seen once. Each donor was nominally healthy when sampled (though unrecorded immune exposures were likely). The sequencing input was PBMCs. This TCR derives from a human donor in good health. The rearrangement uses TRBV30 and TRBJ1-2; D not resolved. The CDR3 nucleotides are TGTGCCTGGAGTAGCCAGGCCGCTAACTATGGCTACACCTTC. Protein product: CAWSSQAANYGYTF.